The rows below give T cell receptor beta chains drawn from one sample of a study of shared clonotypes between healthy human individuals. Generated by immunoSEQ multiplex PCR, the TCRdb table keeps only in-frame clones and is missing some. The sample contains roughly 720,000 clones, about nine tenths of which appear only once. The specimen was memory CD8+ T cells from PBMCs. All receptors come from a man aged 18 to 30 in good health. Some clones in this sample may be carry-over from other donors' samples. Each CDR3 is given with its conserved first and last residue. A D gene is named only where the DNA matches it firmly. Some rows mark clone size as missing; the rest say once, few, many or name a class of expanded clone.

>TRBD1|TRBJ1-6|TRBV5-3|.
TGTGCCAGAAGCAGCGACAGGGGCTATAATTCACCCCTCCACTTT
CARSSDRGYNSPLHF
>.|TRBJ2-7|TRBV5-1|.
TGCGCCAGCAGCTTTCTACTGGAGGGTTACGAGCAGTACTTC
CASSFLLEGYEQYF
>.|TRBJ2-1|TRBV6-5|once
TGTGCCAGCAGTTACGTCGGGGATGAGCAGTTCTTC
CASSYVGDEQFF
>.|TRBJ2-7|TRBV7-9|.
TGTGCCAGCAGCCCCTTGGCCGAGCAGTACTTC
CASSPLAEQYF
>.|TRBJ2-3|TRBV11-2|.
TGTGCCAGCAGCTTAGTCGCCAGCTCAGATACGCAGTATTTT
CASSLVASSDTQYF
>.|TRBJ2-7|TRBV7-9|.
TGTGCCAGCAGCCCTCCCGTGGACAACGAGCAGTACTTC
CASSPPVDNEQYF
>TRBD2|TRBJ2-1|TRBV9|once
TGTGCCAGCAGCGTAGCAACTGATAGGCATTCCGGGAGGCTGTATGAGCAGTTCTTC
CASSVATDRHSGRLYEQFF
>TRBD1|TRBJ2-1|TRBV2|.
TGTGCCAGCAGGGAACGACAGGGCCCCTACAATGAGCAGTTCTTC
CASRERQGPYNEQFF
>TRBD2|TRBJ2-5|TRBV27|.
TGTGCCAGCAGTTTCGGACTAGCAGAGACCCAGTACTTC
CASSFGLAETQYF
>TRBD2|TRBJ2-5|TRBV27|.
TGTGCCAGCAGTTTGCGACTAGCGGGAGGGCCTGGAGAGACCCAGTACTTC
CASSLRLAGGPGETQYF
>.|TRBJ2-7|TRBV7-9|.
TGTGCCAGCAGCTTAACAGGGAGCCCCTACGAGCAGTACTTC
CASSLTGSPYEQYF
>.|TRBJ1-2|TRBV9|.
TGTGCCAGCAGCGTAGGCGGGGGGAGGTATGGCTACACCTTC
CASSVGGGRYGYTF
>.|TRBJ2-3|TRBV19|.
TGTGCCAGTAGTATCTGGTACAGCCGTTCTAGCACAGATACGCAGTATTTT
CASSIWYSRSSTDTQYF
>.|TRBJ2-7|TRBV15|.
TGTGCCACCAGCACCTGGGGCACGGGCCAGGACGAGCAGTACTTC
CATSTWGTGQDEQYF
>TRBD1|TRBJ2-7|TRBV10-3|.
TGTGCCATCAAGGACAGGGAAACCTACGAGCAGTACTTC
CAIKDRETYEQYF
>TRBD1|TRBJ2-2|TRBV5-4|once
TGTGCCAGCAGCTTGGCGGACAGGGTCACCGGGGAGCTGTTTTTT
CASSLADRVTGELFF
>.|TRBJ2-1|TRBV9|.
TGTGCCAGCAGCGTGGGCCTCAGTGTAGATGAGCAGTTCTTC
CASSVGLSVDEQFF
>.|TRBJ1-1|TRBV7-9|.
TGTGCCAGCAAGGGGGGCAGCCGGGTCGACACTGAAGCTTTCTTT
CASKGGSRVDTEAFF
>.|TRBJ2-5|TRBV7-9|.
TGTGCCAGCCGAATAGCGTACCAAGAGACCCAGTACTTC
CASRIAYQETQYF
>.|TRBJ2-7|TRBV29-1|.
TGCAGCGTTGACCGGGGCTTCGAGCAGTACTTC
CSVDRGFEQYF
>.|TRBJ2-3|TRBV5-8|.
TGTGCCAGCAGCGCGGACTACAGGACGCAGTATTTT
CASSADYRTQYF
>.|TRBJ2-7|TRBV9|.
TGTGCCAGCAGCGTAGGACAGACCTACGAGCAGTACTTC
CASSVGQTYEQYF
>.|TRBJ2-7|TRBV6-1|.
TGTGCCAGCAGTCTAGCCTCCTACGAGCAGTACTTC
CASSLASYEQYF
>.|TRBJ1-5|TRBV5-5|.
TGTGCCAGCAGCTTGCGGGGCTATAGCAATCAGCCCCAGCATTTT
CASSLRGYSNQPQHF
>.|TRBJ2-2|TRBV7-2|once
TGTGCCAGCAGCCCGTTCACCGGGGAGCTGTTTTTT
CASSPFTGELFF
>.|TRBJ2-7|TRBV5-6|.
TGTGCCAGCAGCTTTCAGGCTGACGAGCAGTACTTC
CASSFQADEQYF
>.|TRBJ2-3|TRBV4-1|.
TGCGCCAGCAGCCAAGATCGGTCACATACGCAGTATTTT
CASSQDRSHTQYF
>.|TRBJ1-3|TRBV9|.
TGTGCCAGCAGTCCGGGCTCTGGAAACACCATATATTTT
CASSPGSGNTIYF